This paragraph covers one T cell receptor beta chain sequence. 13 Jbeta primers and 60 Vbeta primers were used for the PCR. TCRdb's table, derived via immunoSEQ multiplex PCR, lists solely in-frame clones and lacks some. The data hold 85,000 to 120,000 clones, with 71% observed a single time. This sample was included in a study of cytomegalovirus exposure and HLA in healthy donors. This clonotype was sampled from a female donor in good health and CMV-seronegative. The material sequenced was PBMCs.

The CDR3, as DNA: TGTGCCTGGAGAGGGAGAGATACGCAGTATTTT. Its translation is CAWRGRDTQYF. V is TRBV30 and J is TRBJ2-3; tentatively, D is TRBD2 (5 bases). Germline assignment: CDR1 GTSNPN and CDR2 SVGIG (reference sequence). This CDR3 region has 11 residues. Between the trimmed V and J ends, which lost 3 bases and 5 bases, there was a span of 6 bases.